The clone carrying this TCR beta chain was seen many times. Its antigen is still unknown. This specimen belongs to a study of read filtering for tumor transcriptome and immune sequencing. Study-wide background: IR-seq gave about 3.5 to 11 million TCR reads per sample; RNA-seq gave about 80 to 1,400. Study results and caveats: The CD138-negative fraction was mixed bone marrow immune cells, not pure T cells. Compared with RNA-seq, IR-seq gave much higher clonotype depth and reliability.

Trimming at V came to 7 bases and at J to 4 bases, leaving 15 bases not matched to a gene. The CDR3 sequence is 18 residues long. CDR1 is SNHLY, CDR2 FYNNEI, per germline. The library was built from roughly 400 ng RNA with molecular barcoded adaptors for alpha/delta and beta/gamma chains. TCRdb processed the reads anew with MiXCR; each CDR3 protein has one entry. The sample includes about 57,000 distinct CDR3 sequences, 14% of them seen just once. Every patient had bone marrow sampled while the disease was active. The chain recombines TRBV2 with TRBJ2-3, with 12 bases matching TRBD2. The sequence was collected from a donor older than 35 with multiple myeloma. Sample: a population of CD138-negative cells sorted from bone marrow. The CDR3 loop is CASTVTSGSFNSADTQYF. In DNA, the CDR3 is TGTGCCAGCACCGTGACTAGCGGGAGTTTCAATTCCGCAGATACGCAGTATTTT. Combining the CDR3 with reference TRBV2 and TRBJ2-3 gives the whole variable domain EPEVTQTPSHQVTQMGQEVILRCVPISNHLYFYWYRQILGQKVEFLVSFYNNEISEKSEIFDDQFSVERPDGSNFTLKIRSTKLEDSAMYFCASTVTSGSFNSADTQYFGPGTRLTVL.